A single T cell receptor (beta chain) is shown here with its context. Its antigen is still unknown. This specimen comes from a study of T-cell memory formation after mild COVID-19. Broader study findings: That cross-reactive memory joined was suggested by some responding clones appearing in pre-infection memory. SARS-CoV-2 specificity was not confirmed for second-wave clones peaking on day 37.

cDNA libraries for TCR alpha and TCR beta, carrying sample barcodes and UMIs, came from 5'RACE with constant-segment primers. TCRdb itself ran the 5' RACE reads through MiXCR, one entry per CDR3 protein. The data show 190,000 or so distinct CDR3 sequences, 20% to 25% seen once. The CDR3 runs to 18 residues. Germline lookup yields CDR1 PRHDT and CDR2 FYEKMQ (reference sequence). J lost 0 bases, V lost 5 bases, and 7 bases had no gene match. The receptor's source is an adult woman who had mild COVID-19 (a few samples of this study predate the infection). Cell type and time point are not known. Sequencing used PBMCs or a T cell subset sorted from them (not recorded which). This rearrangement joins TRBV13 to TRBJ2-2; 12 nucleotides match TRBD2. Written as DNA, the CDR3 is TGTGCCAGCAGCCCCGGACTAGCGGGACACTCGAACACCGGGGAGCTGTTTTTT. Its translation: CASSPGLAGHSNTGELFF.